The entry below describes one T cell receptor (beta chain). The antigen remains undetermined. The data derive from a study of CD8 T cells in ankylosing spondylitis. Study-level results: Reportedly, matched ankylosing spondylitis synovial fluid was significantly enriched for disease-linked clones. Apparently characteristic of ankylosing spondylitis blood was a TCR beta motif (under ten highly homologous variants).

MiXCR, run by TCRdb on the 5' RACE reads, gives a single entry per CDR3 protein. Here the sample spans approximately 440,000 distinct CDR3 sequences, about a sixth being singletons. Looked up from germline, CDR1 is SGHAT and CDR2 is FQNNGV. This CDR3 region has 14 residues. V was trimmed by 3 bases and J by 5 bases, leaving 13 bases between them. Sequenced: blood, either unsorted or a sorted T cell fraction (not recorded which). The source is a male donor with ankylosing spondylitis. The chain joins TRBV11-2 to TRBJ1-1; TRBD1 is a possible D gene (5 bases). The CDR3 spells CASSFGGGRTEAFF. CDR3 bases: TGTGCCAGCAGCTTTGGGGGGGGACGGACTGAAGCTTTCTTT.